These T cell receptor beta chains were read from a single sample in a study of OX40 agonist ivuxolimab in advanced cancers. Data came from immunoSEQ multiplex PCR; TCRdb stores just in-frame clones and leaves some out. The top ten clones hold roughly a tenth of a sample with 25,000 to 35,000 clones, approximately 91% of them seen once. The sample consisted of CD4+ or CD8+ T cells sorted from blood, taken in a trial of the OX40 agonist ivuxolimab. All receptors derive from an adult with an advanced solid tumor such as melanoma, head and neck, liver or kidney cancer. Each CDR3 is given with its conserved first and last residue. D genes are given only for firm matches. Not all rows give a size; the values are once, few, many and, for expanded clones, a class.

TGCGCCAGCAATCTCGGACACTCGCGGAACTACGAGCAGTACTTC | CASNLGHSRNYEQYF | TRBJ2-7 | - | TRBV10-2 | -
TGCGCCAGCAGCCATGACAGGCGCTCTGGGGCCAACGTCCTGACTTTC | CASSHDRRSGANVLTF | TRBJ2-6 | - | TRBV5-1 | -
TGCGCCAGCAGCTTGGTCGCGGGGGACACTGAAGCTTTCTTT | CASSLVAGDTEAFF | TRBJ1-1 | - | TRBV5-1 | once
TGTGCCAGTAGTATTTTGGCTAGCGGATACAATGAGCAGTTCTTC | CASSILASGYNEQFF | TRBJ2-1 | TRBD2 | TRBV19 | -
TGCGCCAGCAGCTTGGAAGTGAACACTGAAGCTTTCTTT | CASSLEVNTEAFF | TRBJ1-1 | - | TRBV5-1 | -
TGTGCCAGCAGCCAGGACAGGGTGGTTGGAATGAACACTGAAGCTTTCTTT | CASSQDRVVGMNTEAFF | TRBJ1-1 | TRBD1 | TRBV27 | -
TGTGCCAGCGGAATGTACATTCAGTACTTC | CASGMYIQYF | TRBJ2-4 | - | TRBV2 | -
TGTGCCAGTAGTATAGGAAGCTCCTACAATGAGCAGTTCTTC | CASSIGSSYNEQFF | TRBJ2-1 | - | TRBV19 | -
TGCAGCGTTGAACCGACAGGGGAGGCCTACGAGCAGTACTTC | CSVEPTGEAYEQYF | TRBJ2-7 | TRBD1 | TRBV29-1 | -
TGTGCCAGCAGCTTAGCTCGGGCGAGCTCCTACAATGAGCAGTTCTTC | CASSLARASSYNEQFF | TRBJ2-1 | - | TRBV11-2 | -
TGTGCCAGTTCCACAGGGGCAGGTGAAGCTTTCTTT | CASSTGAGEAFF | TRBJ1-1 | TRBD1 | TRBV19 | -
TGTGCCAGCAGCGTAGGTCGAGGGGACTCTCCGGGGGAGACCCAGTACTTC | CASSVGRGDSPGETQYF | TRBJ2-5 | - | TRBV9 | -
TGCGCCAGCAGCCAAGGTGGTGAAGCCTACAATGAGCAGTTCTTC | CASSQGGEAYNEQFF | TRBJ2-1 | - | TRBV4-3 | -
TGTGCCATCAGTGAAGGGTTGGGCTACGAGCAGTACTTC | CAISEGLGYEQYF | TRBJ2-7 | - | TRBV10-3 | -
TGCGCCAGCAGCTTGGGAGGGACTAGCGGATACGAGCAGTACTTC | CASSLGGTSGYEQYF | TRBJ2-7 | TRBD2 | TRBV5-1 | few
TGCAGCGTTGAAGGTGCCGGGGTTCTAGGGGGACCAGAGACCCAGTACTTC | CSVEGAGVLGGPETQYF | TRBJ2-5 | - | TRBV29-1 | -
TGTGCCAGCAGCTTAGGGGCTAGCGGGGGATCCACAGATACGCAGTATTTT | CASSLGASGGSTDTQYF | TRBJ2-3 | TRBD2 | TRBV7-9 | -
TGTGCCAGCAGCGCCATGCTAGCGGGGCAAGAGACCCAGTACTTC | CASSAMLAGQETQYF | TRBJ2-5 | TRBD2 | TRBV7-8 | -
TGTGCCAGCAGTTTCCCGGGAAATGAGCAGTTCTTC | CASSFPGNEQFF | TRBJ2-1 | - | TRBV6-5 | -
TGTGCCAGCAGTTTATGGTCGGAGCGCCGGGTGTGGAGTGAGCAGTTCTTC | CASSLWSERRVWSEQFF | TRBJ2-1 | - | TRBV28 | -
TGTGCCAGCAGCTTGTGGGGGTCGGGTCGGGGCTACACCTTC | CASSLWGSGRGYTF | TRBJ1-2 | - | TRBV5-4 | -
TGTGCCAGCAAGTGGGGTCCTGAAGCTTTCTTT | CASKWGPEAFF | TRBJ1-1 | - | TRBV27 | -
TGCGCCAGCAGCTTGTCGGTCCTAGTCCCCGATGAGCAGTTCTTC | CASSLSVLVPDEQFF | TRBJ2-1 | - | TRBV5-1 | -
TGCGCCAGCAGCCAAGTGAATGGAGGGGAGGACAATGAGCAGTTCTTC | CASSQVNGGEDNEQFF | TRBJ2-1 | - | TRBV4-3 | -
TGTGCCAGCAGCTTTAGGGCGGGGGAGTACGAGCAGTACTTC | CASSFRAGEYEQYF | TRBJ2-7 | TRBD2 | TRBV13 | -
TGTGCCAGCAGCCCTAGGTACAGGGGCAGCGAGACCCAGTACTTC | CASSPRYRGSETQYF | TRBJ2-5 | TRBD1 | TRBV5-6 | -
TGTGCCAGCAGCCCCGTAGCGGGGGCCGTGGGAGATACGCAGTATTTT | CASSPVAGAVGDTQYF | TRBJ2-3 | TRBD2 | TRBV9 | -
TGTGCCAGCAGCTTACAGGGGAACACTGAAGCTTTCTTT | CASSLQGNTEAFF | TRBJ1-1 | - | TRBV13 | -
TGCAGCGTTCCGGGACATTCGGTAGGAGAGCAGTTCTTC | CSVPGHSVGEQFF | TRBJ2-1 | - | TRBV29-1 | -
TGTGCCAGCAGCCCCCGGATGTTGAGCTACGAGCAGTACTTC | CASSPRMLSYEQYF | TRBJ2-7 | - | TRBV5-6 | -
TGTGCCAGCAGTTTCGGGAGCGGGCCTTCCTACGAGCAGTACTTC | CASSFGSGPSYEQYF | TRBJ2-7 | - | TRBV27 | -
TGTGCCAGCAGTCCTGGGGTTTCGGGCTATCAGCCCCAGCATTTT | CASSPGVSGYQPQHF | TRBJ1-5 | - | TRBV27 | -
TGCGCCAGCAGCCAAGAAAAGGATGGCGGGAGGGATTCAAACACAGATACGCAGTATTTT | CASSQEKDGGRDSNTDTQYF | TRBJ2-3 | TRBD2 | TRBV4-1 | -
TGTGCCAGCAGCTTGGGAGGGGGGGACTACAATGAGCAGTTCTTC | CASSLGGGDYNEQFF | TRBJ2-1 | - | TRBV7-6 | -
TGTGCCAGCTCACCAGATGTATCCTCATACAATGAGCAGTTCTTC | CASSPDVSSYNEQFF | TRBJ2-1 | - | TRBV18 | -
TGTGCCAGTAATATTTGGGGGGCTGTGGAGACCCAGTACTTC | CASNIWGAVETQYF | TRBJ2-5 | - | TRBV19 | -
TGTGCCAGTAGTATGGGGAACACTGAAGCTTTCTTT | CASSMGNTEAFF | TRBJ1-1 | - | TRBV19 | -
TGTGCCAGCAGCTTGGCCATAAGAAACACCATATATTTT | CASSLAIRNTIYF | TRBJ1-3 | - | TRBV5-4 | -
TGTGCCAGCAGCCGGACAGGGATAACCTACGAGCAGTACTTC | CASSRTGITYEQYF | TRBJ2-7 | TRBD1 | TRBV9 | few
TGTGCCAGCAGGGGCGATGACTACGAGCAGTACTTC | CASRGDDYEQYF | TRBJ2-7 | - | TRBV5-4 | -
TGTGCCACCCGGACAGGGGGCGCCTACGAGCAGTACTTC | CATRTGGAYEQYF | TRBJ2-7 | TRBD1 | TRBV27 | -
TGTGCCAGTAGTCAGAGCGGCAGCTCCTACAATGAGCAGTTCTTC | CASSQSGSSYNEQFF | TRBJ2-1 | - | TRBV19 | -
TGTGCCAGTAGTCCACAGGGGTTGATGGGCAATCAGCCCCAGCATTTT | CASSPQGLMGNQPQHF | TRBJ1-5 | TRBD1 | TRBV19 | few
TGTGCCAGCAGTGAAGAAACCGGGACAGGGGTAGAGACCCAGTACTTC | CASSEETGTGVETQYF | TRBJ2-5 | TRBD1 | TRBV6-4 | -
TGTGCCAGCAGCTCCGGACAGGGGGGTGGCACCGGGGAGCTGTTTTTT | CASSSGQGGGTGELFF | TRBJ2-2 | TRBD1 | TRBV5-4 | -
TGTGCCAGCAGCTTAGCCCCTCAGCGGGTTAGTGAAAAACTGTTTTTT | CASSLAPQRVSEKLFF | TRBJ1-4 | - | TRBV7-8 | -
TGCAGCGTTGAAGACAGCTCCTACGAGCAGTACTTC | CSVEDSSYEQYF | TRBJ2-7 | - | TRBV29-1 | -
TGTGCCAGCACCCTACTAGCGGGAGGGAAAGAGACCCAGTACTTC | CASTLLAGGKETQYF | TRBJ2-5 | TRBD2 | TRBV7-6 | once
TGTGCCAGCAGCGTCGGGGGGACCCGCTACGAGCAGTACTTC | CASSVGGTRYEQYF | TRBJ2-7 | TRBD2 | TRBV9 | -
TGTGCCAGCAGCCCTTTCTGGGGTGGAGACACTGAAGCTTTCTTT | CASSPFWGGDTEAFF | TRBJ1-1 | - | TRBV14 | -
TGTGCCAGCTCACCAACTGGGCCGGCCTGGGGGAACACTGAAGCTTTCTTT | CASSPTGPAWGNTEAFF | TRBJ1-1 | - | TRBV18 | -
TGTGCCAGCAGTTTGGTGGGACCGCCCGAGCAGTACTTC | CASSLVGPPEQYF | TRBJ2-7 | - | TRBV28 | -
TGTGCCAGCAGCGAGACTACCAACTACGAGCAGTACTTC | CASSETTNYEQYF | TRBJ2-7 | - | TRBV11-2 | -
TGTGCCAGCAGCCCAGACCCAAACCGCTACGAGCAGTACTTC | CASSPDPNRYEQYF | TRBJ2-7 | - | TRBV7-9 | -
TGTGCCAGCAGTGACTCCGAAGCCACCGGGGAGCTGTTTTTT | CASSDSEATGELFF | TRBJ2-2 | - | TRBV6-4 | -
TGTGCCAGCAGTGAAGTACTGGGGGGGGAGATTGAAAAACTGTTTTTT | CASSEVLGGEIEKLFF | TRBJ1-4 | - | TRBV25-1 | -
TGTGCCAGCAGCACCTCTCCGGGGGGCACGTACGAGCAGTACTTC | CASSTSPGGTYEQYF | TRBJ2-7 | - | TRBV11-2 | -
TGTGCCAGCAGGATTGGGGGGGAAACCTACGAGCAGTACTTC | CASRIGGETYEQYF | TRBJ2-7 | TRBD2 | TRBV27 | -
TGTGCCAGCGGACATAGGAGCTGGGGGACTGAAGCTTTCTTT | CASGHRSWGTEAFF | TRBJ1-1 | - | TRBV27 | -
TGTGCCAGCAGTTACGACGAGCGGGACTACGAGCAGTACTTC | CASSYDERDYEQYF | TRBJ2-7 | TRBD2 | TRBV6-5 | once